This T cell receptor beta chain derives from a study of technical replicates of blood from a few donors. Sequenced by immunoSEQ multiplex PCR; TCRdb stores in-frame clones only, minus some. The sample yields 100,000 or so clones, over 95% seen once. CDR3 length: 15 residues. Per germline, CDR1 KGHSH and CDR2 LQKENI. V was clipped by 3 bases and J by 3 bases; unmatched bases: 7. The clonotype originates from a human donor in good health. The chain links TRBV18 to TRBJ2-7; TRBD2 matches at 8 bases. The sequenced sample consisted of T cells isolated from PBMCs. The CDR3 loop is CASSPATSAYYEQYF. The CDR3 DNA follows: TGTGCCAGCTCACCTGCGACTAGCGCCTACTACGAGCAGTACTTC.